This TCR beta chain was identified during a study of spatial heterogeneity in lung cancer. Notes on the study in general: Blood carried ubiquitous expanded tumor TCRs more at resection than follow-up.

In germline, CDR1 is MDHEN, CDR2 SYDVKM. The CDR3 covers 14 residues. Trimming cost V 5 bases and J 0 bases, with 10 bases left between them. The time point is: blood at routine non-recurrence follow-up after resection. TCRdb reanalysed the 5' RACE reads using MiXCR and keeps one entry per CDR3 protein. The sample records about 2,400 distinct CDR3 sequences, roughly 26% being singletons. Concerning this clonotype: Its antigen is as yet unknown. The library was designed around alpha chains, so this beta chain is a stray read whose abundance carries little weight.

This clonotype was sampled from a male donor with early-stage non-small cell lung cancer. The chain has TRBV28 and TRBJ1-1; the D gene is possibly TRBD1 (6 bases). This material consisted of PBMCs, taken at follow-up. The CDR3 DNA is TGTGCCAGCAGTCCCGACAGGATGAACACTGAAGCTTTCTTT. It translates to CASSPDRMNTEAFF. Together with reference TRBV28 and TRBJ1-1, the CDR3 gives the full variable domain: DVKVTQSSRYLVKRTGEKVFLECVQDMDHENMFWYRQDPGLGLRLIYFSYDVKMKEKGDIPEGYSVSREKKERFSLILESASTNQTSMYLCASSPDRMNTEAFFGQGTRLTVV.